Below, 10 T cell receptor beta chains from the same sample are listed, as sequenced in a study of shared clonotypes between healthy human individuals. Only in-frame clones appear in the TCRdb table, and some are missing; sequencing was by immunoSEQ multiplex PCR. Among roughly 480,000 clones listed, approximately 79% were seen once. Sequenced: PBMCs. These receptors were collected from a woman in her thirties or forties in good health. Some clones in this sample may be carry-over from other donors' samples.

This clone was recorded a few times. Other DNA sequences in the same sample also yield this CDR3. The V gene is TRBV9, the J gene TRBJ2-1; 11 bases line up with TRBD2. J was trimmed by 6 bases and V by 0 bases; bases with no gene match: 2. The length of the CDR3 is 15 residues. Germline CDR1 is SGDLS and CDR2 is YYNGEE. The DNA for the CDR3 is TGTGCCAGCAGCGTAGGGACTAGCGGGTCCAATGAGCAGTTCTTC. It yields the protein CASSVGTSGSNEQFF. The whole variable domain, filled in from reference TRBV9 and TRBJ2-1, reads DSGVTQTPKHLITATGQRVTLRCSPRSGDLSVYWYQQSLDQGLQFLIQYYNGEERAKGNILERFSAQQFPDLHSELNLSSLELGDSALYFCASSVGTSGSNEQFFGPGTRLTVL.

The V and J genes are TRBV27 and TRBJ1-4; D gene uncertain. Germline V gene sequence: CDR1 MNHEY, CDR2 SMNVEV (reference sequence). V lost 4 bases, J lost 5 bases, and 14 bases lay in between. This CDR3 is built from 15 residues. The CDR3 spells CASSSSTSPNEKLFF. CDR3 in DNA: TGTGCCAGCAGTTCCTCGACATCCCCAAATGAAAAACTGTTTTTT.

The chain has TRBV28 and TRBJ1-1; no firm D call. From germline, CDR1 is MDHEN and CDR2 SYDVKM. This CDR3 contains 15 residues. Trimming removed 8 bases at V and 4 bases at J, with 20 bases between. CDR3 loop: CASPRSWPLGTEAFF. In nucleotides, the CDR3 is TGTGCCAGCCCCCGCAGTTGGCCCTTGGGCACTGAAGCTTTCTTT.

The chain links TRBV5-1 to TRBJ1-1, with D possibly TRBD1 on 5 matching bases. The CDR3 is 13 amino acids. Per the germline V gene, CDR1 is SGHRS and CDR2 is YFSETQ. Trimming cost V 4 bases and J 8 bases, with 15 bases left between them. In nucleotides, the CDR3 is TGCGCCAGCAGCACCGAGACAGTACGGGAAGCTTTCTTT. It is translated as CASSTETVREAFF. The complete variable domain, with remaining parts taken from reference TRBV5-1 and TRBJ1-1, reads KAGVTQTPRYLIKTRGQQVTLSCSPISGHRSVSWYQQTPGQGLQFLFEYFSETQRNKGNFPGRFSGRQFSNSRSEMNVSTLELGDSALYLCASSTETVREAFFGQGTRLTVV.

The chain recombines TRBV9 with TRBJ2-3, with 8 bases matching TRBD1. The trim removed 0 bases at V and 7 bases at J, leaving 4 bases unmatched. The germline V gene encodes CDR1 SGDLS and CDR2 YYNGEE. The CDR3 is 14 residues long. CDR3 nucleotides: TGTGCCAGCAGCGTAGACCAGGGGGCAAATACGCAGTATTTT. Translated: CASSVDQGANTQYF. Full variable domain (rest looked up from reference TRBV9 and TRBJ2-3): DSGVTQTPKHLITATGQRVTLRCSPRSGDLSVYWYQQSLDQGLQFLIQYYNGEERAKGNILERFSAQQFPDLHSELNLSSLELGDSALYFCASSVDQGANTQYFGPGTRLTVL.

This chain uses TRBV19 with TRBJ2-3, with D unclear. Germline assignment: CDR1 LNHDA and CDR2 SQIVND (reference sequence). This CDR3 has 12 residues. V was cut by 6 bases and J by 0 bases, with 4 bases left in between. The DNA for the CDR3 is TGTGCCAGTAGAGGGAGCACAGATACGCAGTATTTT. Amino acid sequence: CASRGSTDTQYF.

The CDR3 loop is CASGTVDSNQPQHF. CDR3 in DNA: TGTGCCAGTGGGACAGTTGATAGCAATCAGCCCCAGCATTTT. The chain uses TRBV5-5 and TRBJ1-5; 7 positions agree with TRBD1. CDR3 length: 14 amino acids. Germline lookup yields CDR1 SGHKS and CDR2 YYEKEE (reference sequence). V dropped 8 bases and J dropped 0; count of bases not matched to a gene: 5.

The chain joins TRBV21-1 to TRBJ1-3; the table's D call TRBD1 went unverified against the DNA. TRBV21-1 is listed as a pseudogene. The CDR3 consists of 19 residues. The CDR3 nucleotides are TGTGCCAGCAGCAATACATCCCCGGGACAGGACCTCTCTGGAAACACCATATATTTT. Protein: CASSNTSPGQDLSGNTIYF.

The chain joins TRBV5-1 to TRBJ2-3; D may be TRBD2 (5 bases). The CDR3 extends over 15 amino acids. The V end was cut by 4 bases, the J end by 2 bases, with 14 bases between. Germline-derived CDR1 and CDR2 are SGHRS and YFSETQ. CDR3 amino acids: CASSAEVSYTDTQYF. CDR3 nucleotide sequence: TGCGCCAGCAGCGCGGAGGTCTCCTACACAGATACGCAGTATTTT. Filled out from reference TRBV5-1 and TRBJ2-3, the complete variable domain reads KAGVTQTPRYLIKTRGQQVTLSCSPISGHRSVSWYQQTPGQGLQFLFEYFSETQRNKGNFPGRFSGRQFSNSRSEMNVSTLELGDSALYLCASSAEVSYTDTQYFGPGTRLTVL.

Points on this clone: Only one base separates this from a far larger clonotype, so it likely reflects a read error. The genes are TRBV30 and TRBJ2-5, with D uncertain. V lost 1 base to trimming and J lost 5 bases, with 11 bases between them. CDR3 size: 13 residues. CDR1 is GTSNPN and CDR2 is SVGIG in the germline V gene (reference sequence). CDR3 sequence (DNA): TGTGCCTGGAGTGATTCAGATAGGGAGACCCAGTACTTC. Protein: CAWSDSDRETQYF.